These 5 T cell receptor beta chains were sequenced from one sample in a study of blood T cell repertoires in COVID-19. Repertoires were generated with immunoSEQ multiplex PCR, while TCRdb's copy carries only in-frame clones and drops some. The table shows roughly 670,000 clones, with 90% occurring only once. Input material: peripheral blood. The receptors shown here come from a woman between 18 and 30 years old with acute or convalescent COVID-19.

This chain connects TRBV30 to TRBJ1-2; D possibly corresponds to TRBD1 (6 bases). Trimming pared 7 bases from V and 8 bases from J, leaving 17 bases between. CDR1 and CDR2 from the germline V gene are GTSNPN and SVGIG (reference sequence). This CDR3 contains 12 residues. The CDR3 DNA reads as TGTGCCTCTGCGGTGGGGGCCGGAGGCTACACCTTC. Translated: CASAVGAGGYTF.

The V gene is TRBV7-9, the J gene TRBJ1-3; TRBD1 matches 9 bases. V was pared by 5 bases and J by 2 bases, with 1 base of the junction left unmatched. Per germline, CDR1 SEHNR and CDR2 FQNEAQ (reference sequence). The CDR3 has 14 residues. The CDR3 region has the DNA TGTGCCAGCAGCCGGGACAGGGCTGGAAACACCATATATTTT. As protein: CASSRDRAGNTIYF.

J is TRBJ1-2 and V is TRBV28; a possible D gene is TRBD1 (5 bases). Looked up from germline, CDR1 is MDHEN and CDR2 is SYDVKM. The CDR3 consists of 14 residues. Trimming pared 6 bases from V and 4 bases from J, leaving 15 bases between. The CDR3 spells CASSPPLGGYGYTF. As DNA, the CDR3 is TGTGCCAGCAGCCCCCCCCTGGGGGGCTATGGCTACACCTTC.

CDR3 DNA: TGTGCCAGCAGCTATCTCCCCCAGGGAGGAGGTGAAAAACTGTTTTTT. This gives the protein CASSYLPQGGGEKLFF. The rearrangement links TRBV3-1 (or the pseudogene TRBV3-2) to TRBJ1-4, with TRBD1 as a possible D gene (5 bases). Germline CDR1 reads LGHDT; CDR2 reads YNNKEL (reference sequence). The CDR3 spans 16 residues. V was clipped by 5 bases and J by 7 bases, with 20 bases between them.

The J gene is TRBJ1-4, the V gene TRBV25-1, with TRBD1 matching 9 bases. With 4 bases clipped from V and 5 bases from J, the junction kept 11 bases outside the gene matches. From germline, CDR1 is MGHDK and CDR2 SYGVNS. The CDR3 runs 17 residues. The CDR3 bases are TGTGCCAGCAGTGTTGTCCCGGGACAGGGAACCAATGAAAAACTGTTTTTT. Translation gives CASSVVPGQGTNEKLFF.